Listed here are 5 T cell receptor beta chains from one sample, sequenced in a study of blood T cell repertoires in COVID-19. Clones were sequenced by immunoSEQ multiplex PCR, and TCRdb holds only the in-frame ones, with some missing. Of about 190,000 clones listed, 86% are singletons. Specimen: PBMCs or T cells enriched from blood (not recorded which). The receptors stem from a woman in her forties in a cohort exposed to, infected with or recovered from COVID-19 (not recorded which).

This chain connects TRBV6-5 to TRBJ2-1; 8 nucleotides line up with TRBD2. The germline gives CDR1 MNHEY, CDR2 SVGAGI. With 5 bases clipped from V and 11 bases from J, the junction kept 8 bases outside the gene matches. The CDR3 runs to 13 residues. The CDR3 coding sequence is TGTGCCAGCAGTACGGGACTAGGAGTTAAGCAGTTCTTC. It is translated as CASSTGLGVKQFF.

The J gene is TRBJ2-3, the V gene TRBV5-1; D may be TRBD1 (7 bases). This CDR3 has 15 residues. Deletions cut 4 bases from V and 5 bases from J, with 17 bases between. CDR1 and CDR2 from the germline V gene are SGHRS and YFSETQ. CDR3 sequence reads: CASSPQGGRGDTQYF. CDR3 in DNA: TGCGCCAGCAGCCCGCAGGGGGGACGCGGAGATACGCAGTATTTT.

The chain recombines TRBV7-2 with TRBJ1-2; tentatively, D is TRBD1 (5 bases). V was cut by 2 bases and J by 5 bases, with 18 bases left in between. Per the germline V gene, CDR1 is SGHTA and CDR2 is FQGNSA. The CDR3 loop spans 16 amino acids. CDR3 nucleotides: TGTGCCAGCAGCTTAAGCGAGGACGGGGGGTCATATGGCTACACCTTC. Protein: CASSLSEDGGSYGYTF.

The V gene is TRBV3-1 (or the pseudogene TRBV3-2), the J gene TRBJ2-1; no reliable D call. The CDR3 is 17 amino acids. V gave up 3 bases and J gave up 4 bases, with 19 bases separating them. Germline CDR1 reads LGHDT; CDR2 reads YNNKEL (reference sequence). The CDR3 protein is CASSQRPPGEVYNEQFF. DNA for the CDR3: TGTGCCAGCAGCCAGAGGCCTCCGGGTGAGGTTTACAATGAGCAGTTCTTC.

In its sample, this clone was seen many times. The rearrangement links TRBV11-3 to TRBJ2-5; 9 bases are a match to TRBD1. CDR3 length equals 15 residues. V dropped 5 bases and J dropped 5; count of bases not matched to a gene: 9. Germline V gene data show CDR1 as SGHNT and CDR2 as YENEEA. CDR3 sequence: CASSQGQGAEETQYF. In nucleotides, the CDR3 is TGTGCCAGCAGCCAGGGACAGGGTGCCGAGGAGACCCAGTACTTC.